A single sample gave rise to the 29 T cell receptor beta chains below, sequenced in a study of blood T cell repertoires in COVID-19. The repertoire was sequenced with immunoSEQ multiplex PCR; TCRdb's copy has only in-frame clones and lacks some. The sample lists some 170,000 clones; roughly 82% were seen once. Sequenced: PBMCs or T cells enriched from blood (not recorded which). The receptor set was obtained from a man aged 50 to 60 who had recovered from COVID-19.

CDR3 region: CASSVGTGGASIYNEQFF. The DNA of the CDR3 is TGTGCCAGCAGCGTTGGGACAGGGGGCGCCTCTATCTACAATGAGCAGTTCTTC. The chain links TRBV9 to TRBJ2-1; 12 nucleotides agree with TRBD1. CDR1 and CDR2 from the germline V gene are SGDLS and YYNGEE. The junction had 9 bases not matched to a gene; V was cut back by 2 bases and J by 3 bases. The CDR3 is 18 amino acids.

This clone appeared once. V is TRBV18 and J is TRBJ2-7, with 9 bases lining up with TRBD1. V gave up 2 bases and J gave up 2 bases; unmatched junction bases: 4. The CDR3 is 15 amino acids. The germline V gene has CDR1 KGHSH and CDR2 LQKENI. The CDR3 region is CASSPGTGKTYEQYF. CDR3 bases: TGTGCCAGCTCACCAGGGACAGGGAAAACCTACGAGCAGTACTTC.

This clone was recorded a few times. This chain links TRBV6-4 with TRBJ2-2, with 9 bases identical to TRBD1. The V gene's germline CDR1 is MRHNA and CDR2 SNTAGT. The V segment lost 6 bases and the J segment 7 bases; nucleotides outside the gene matches: 6. The CDR3 loop spans 14 amino acids. CDR3 loop: CASSGQGFGGELFF. The CDR3 DNA follows: TGTGCCAGCAGCGGACAGGGGTTTGGCGGGGAGCTGTTTTTT.

The chain combines TRBV5-1 with TRBJ2-2; 13 bases match TRBD2. J was trimmed by 9 bases and V by 4 bases; bases with no gene match: 6. Germline V gene data show CDR1 as SGHRS and CDR2 as YFSETQ. The CDR3 runs 15 residues. CDR3 in amino acids: CASSGTSGGARELFF. The DNA for the CDR3 is TGCGCCAGCAGCGGAACTAGCGGGGGGGCCAGGGAGCTGTTTTTT.

The chain uses TRBV27 and TRBJ1-6; TRBD1 aligns across 8 bases. The junction had 11 bases not matched to a gene; V was cut back by 6 bases and J by 7 bases. The CDR3 sequence is 16 residues long. CDR1 is MNHEY and CDR2 is SMNVEV in the germline V gene (reference sequence). The CDR3 here is CASRLHDRGRNSPLHF. The CDR3 DNA reads TGTGCCAGCAGACTTCACGACAGGGGTAGAAATTCACCCCTCCACTTT.

Only one count was recorded for this clone. The rearrangement joins TRBV6-5 to TRBJ1-1; 7 positions match TRBD1. After removal of 6 bases from V and 1 base from J, the junction contained 2 bases not matched to a gene. The CDR3 is 13 amino acids. Germline loops: CDR1 MNHEY, CDR2 SVGAGI. CDR3 in amino acids: CASRTGTNTEAFF. CDR3 in DNA: TGTGCCAGCAGGACAGGGACGAACACTGAAGCTTTCTTT.

The chain couples TRBV5-1 to TRBJ2-3; 7 positions match TRBD2. The CDR3 consists of 17 residues. Germline CDR1 and CDR2: SGHRS and YFSETQ. V lost 0 bases and J lost 1; bases outside the gene matches: 8. The CDR3 DNA reads TGCGCCAGCAGCTTGGGGCGTTGGGAGGGCCGCACAGATACGCAGTATTTT. This encodes CASSLGRWEGRTDTQYF.

This clone was counted only a few times. The chain uses TRBV25-1 and TRBJ1-2, with D possibly being TRBD1 (5 bases). Germline lookup yields CDR1 MGHDK and CDR2 SYGVNS. V dropped 1 base and J dropped 2 bases, with 5 bases sitting between them. CDR3 length equals 13 residues. The CDR3 coding sequence is TGTGCCAGCAGTGAATCAGGGAACTATGGCTACACCTTC. This codes for CASSESGNYGYTF.

The chain uses TRBV5-5 and TRBJ2-1, with D possibly being TRBD2 (7 bases). The CDR3 contains 16 residues. Trimming pared 4 bases from V and 6 bases from J, leaving 20 bases between. Looked up from germline, CDR1 is SGHKS and CDR2 is YYEKEE (reference sequence). The CDR3 spells CASSNYGGPGTNEQFF. CDR3 coding DNA: TGTGCCAGCAGCAATTACGGGGGGCCGGGGACCAATGAGCAGTTCTTC. Supplemented by reference TRBV5-5 and TRBJ2-1, the full variable domain reads DAGVTQSPTHLIKTRGQQVTLRCSPISGHKSVSWYQQVLGQGPQFIFQYYEKEERGRGNFPDRFSARQFPNYSSELNVNALLLGDSALYLCASSNYGGPGTNEQFFGPGTRLTVL.

V gene TRBV2 combines with J gene TRBJ1-5, with D unresolved. Germline-derived CDR1 and CDR2 are SNHLY and FYNNEI. The CDR3 loop spans 14 amino acids. V lost 4 bases and J 0 bases, leaving 7 bases between the germline ends. CDR3: CASSAVYSNQPQHF. Here the CDR3 DNA reads TGTGCCAGCAGTGCTGTATATAGCAATCAGCCCCAGCATTTT.

V usage is TRBV19 and J usage is TRBJ1-5; 7 bases match TRBD1. The CDR3 is 14 amino acids. V lost 7 bases and J lost 9; bases outside the gene matches: 12. CDR1 is LNHDA, CDR2 SQIVND, per germline (reference sequence). CDR3 sequence reads: CASTQTGAEGPQHF. As DNA, the CDR3 is TGTGCCAGTACTCAAACAGGGGCAGAGGGGCCCCAGCATTTT.

This chain links TRBV27 with TRBJ1-5; 9 bases are shared with TRBD1. Unmatched junction bases numbered 3, after V lost 3 bases and J lost 3 bases. This CDR3 comprises 15 residues. Germline CDR1 reads MNHEY; CDR2 reads SMNVEV (reference sequence). CDR3 residues: CASSLGQGANQPQHF. DNA of the CDR3: TGTGCCAGCAGTTTGGGACAGGGCGCCAATCAGCCCCAGCATTTT.

The rearrangement links TRBV19 to TRBJ2-1; 10 nucleotides line up with TRBD2. The CDR3 has 15 amino acids. Germline V gene sequence: CDR1 LNHDA, CDR2 SQIVND (reference sequence). V was clipped by 4 bases and J by 7 bases; unmatched bases: 7. In nucleotides, the CDR3 is TGTGCCAGTAGTACCACTAGCGGGGTTAGAAATGAGCAGTTCTTC. It is translated as CASSTTSGVRNEQFF.

Points on this clone: Its ends do not fully match the called genes, so a read error is possible. The chain employs TRBV12-5 and TRBJ1-2, with unresolved D. Germline V gene sequence: CDR1 LGHNT, CDR2 FRNRAP. This CDR3 spans 10 amino acids. CDR3 protein: CASGLFQSSF. CDR3 coding DNA: TGTGCTAGTGGTTTGTTCCAGTCCTCCTTC. Full variable domain (outside the CDR3, taken from reference TRBV12-5 and TRBJ1-2): DARVTQTPRHKVTEMGQEVTMRCQPILGHNTVFWYRQTMMQGLELLAYFRNRAPLDDSGMPKDRFSAEMPDATLATLKIQPSEPRDSAVYFCASGLFQSSFGSGTRLTVV.

V and J are TRBV10-1 and TRBJ2-5, with D possibly TRBD1 on 5 matching bases. In germline, CDR1 is WNHNN, CDR2 SYGVQD (reference sequence). Trimming took 3 bases from V and 7 from J, leaving 9 bases between them. The CDR3 runs 12 residues. The CDR3 reads CASSDQGLTQYF. CDR3 coding DNA: TGCGCCAGCAGTGACCAGGGTTTGACCCAGTACTTC.

This clone was seen once. The J gene is TRBJ1-4, the V gene TRBV3-1 (or the pseudogene TRBV3-2); possibly TRBD1 for D (5 bases). The V and J ends lost 0 bases and 5 bases respectively, with 22 bases between them. This CDR3 spans 19 amino acids. Germline CDR1 and CDR2: LGHDT and YNNKEL (reference sequence). The DNA of the CDR3 is TGTGCCAGCAGCCAAGATTTAGGGGAGGAGAGTGCTGCGAATGAAAAACTGTTTTTT. It encodes CASSQDLGEESAANEKLFF.

This chain links TRBV5-1 with TRBJ2-2, with TRBD1 matching over 8 bases. V shed 2 bases and J 1 base; nucleotides not matched to a gene: 1. The CDR3 loop spans 15 amino acids. Germline lookup yields CDR1 SGHRS and CDR2 YFSETQ. The CDR3 bases are TGCGCCAGCAGCTTACAGGGGGGGAACACCGGGGAGCTGTTTTTT. Translated, it gives CASSLQGGNTGELFF.

This chain links TRBV6-1 with TRBJ1-2, with D possibly TRBD1 on 5 matching bases. Trimming took 6 bases from V and 4 from J, leaving 12 bases between them. The CDR3 contains 13 residues. Looked up from germline, CDR1 is MNHNS and CDR2 is SASEGT. This CDR3 reads CASRPQGGYGYTF. The CDR3 DNA reads as TGTGCCAGCAGACCCCAGGGAGGCTATGGCTACACCTTC.

The rearrangement links TRBV30 to TRBJ1-6; the D gene is possibly TRBD1 (5 bases). The V gene lost 0 bases and the J gene lost 7 bases, with 10 bases spanning the gap. The length of the CDR3 is 14 residues. The germline V gene has CDR1 GTSNPN and CDR2 SVGIG (reference sequence). The CDR3 reads CAWSVGLVNSPLHF. CDR3 bases: TGTGCCTGGAGTGTGGGGCTAGTCAATTCACCCCTCCACTTT.

V usage is TRBV3-1 (or the pseudogene TRBV3-2) and J usage is TRBJ1-3, with D unclear. In germline, CDR1 is LGHDT, CDR2 YNNKEL (reference sequence). V lost 3 bases and J 2 bases, leaving 11 bases between the germline ends. The CDR3 totals 15 residues. For the CDR3, the DNA is TGTGCCAGCAGCCAGGTCCTGGGCACTGGAAACACCATATATTTT. Amino acid sequence: CASSQVLGTGNTIYF.

V usage is TRBV7-9 and J usage is TRBJ1-2; 9 bases match TRBD1. V gave up 5 bases and J gave up 8 bases; unmatched junction bases: 6. The germline gives CDR1 SEHNR, CDR2 FQNEAQ (reference sequence). The CDR3 runs 13 residues. The chain's CDR3 is CASSRDRVGGYTF. Written as DNA, the CDR3 is TGTGCCAGCAGCCGGGACAGGGTCGGCGGCTACACCTTC.

CDR3 protein: CASSPSPLTGYDVGNQPQHF. The DNA of the CDR3 is TGCGCCAGCAGCCCGTCCCCATTGACAGGTTATGATGTGGGCAATCAGCCCCAGCATTTT. This sequence joins TRBV4-1 and TRBJ1-5; tentative D call: TRBD1 (6 bases). Trimming shortened V by 4 bases and J by 2 bases, and 27 bases separated the two germline ends. The CDR3 spans 20 residues. Germline CDR1 MGHRA, CDR2 YSYEKL.

This chain connects TRBV11-1 to TRBJ1-1; TRBD1 might be the D (6 bases). Germline CDR1 is SGHAT and CDR2 is FQDESV (reference sequence). The CDR3 sequence is 14 residues long. V shed 1 base and J shed 1 base, with 7 bases lying between them. DNA of the CDR3: TGTGCCAGCAGCTTAGGACAGGCGAACACTGAAGCTTTCTTT. Translation gives CASSLGQANTEAFF.

The V and J genes are TRBV2 and TRBJ1-6, with TRBD1 matching 7 bases. Germline assignment: CDR1 SNHLY and CDR2 FYNNEI. The CDR3 has 13 residues. Trimming removed 7 bases from V and 11 bases from J; junction bases left unmatched: 8. In DNA, the CDR3 is TGTGCCAGCAAGGACAGGCTTAGGGCACCCCTCCACTTT. This encodes CASKDRLRAPLHF.

The chain combines TRBV6-1 with TRBJ1-4, with D maybe TRBD1 (5 bases). The CDR3 contains 15 residues. Germline assignment: CDR1 MNHNS and CDR2 SASEGT. V was pared by 5 bases and J by 2 bases, with 12 bases between. The CDR3 nucleotides are TGTGCCAGCAGTCGTAGGGACTCGACTAATGAAAAACTGTTTTTT. This gives the protein CASSRRDSTNEKLFF.

This sequence joins TRBV12-5 and TRBJ1-1; D gene ambiguous. Trimming took 5 bases from V and 0 from J, leaving 7 bases between them. This CDR3 comprises 13 residues. Germline V gives CDR1 LGHNT, CDR2 FRNRAP. The CDR3 here is CASGETVNTEAFF. Written as DNA, the CDR3 is TGTGCTAGTGGTGAAACGGTGAACACTGAAGCTTTCTTT.

This clone was observed a handful of times. This chain uses TRBV6-5 with TRBJ2-7; 7 bases map to TRBD1. Trimming at V came to 7 bases and at J to 2 bases, leaving 11 bases not matched to a gene. The germline gives CDR1 MNHEY, CDR2 SVGAGI. The CDR3 extends over 15 amino acids. The CDR3 DNA reads TGTGCCAGCAAGATTAGGGAAGGGGGCGCCTACGAGCAGTACTTC. It yields the protein CASKIREGGAYEQYF.

V is TRBV27 and J is TRBJ1-4, with TRBD1 matching 12 bases. The CDR3 is 17 amino acids. The junction had 9 bases not matched to a gene; V was cut back by 9 bases and J by 1 base. Germline CDR1 reads MNHEY; CDR2 reads SMNVEV (reference sequence). Written as DNA, the CDR3 is TGTGCCAGTGGGGACAGGGGGCGAGGGTTAACTAATGAAAAACTGTTTTTT. This gives the protein CASGDRGRGLTNEKLFF.

This chain links TRBV28 with TRBJ1-5; 9 bases align to TRBD1. Unmatched junction bases numbered 8, after V lost 8 bases and J lost 6 bases. The CDR3 has 14 residues. Germline V gene data show CDR1 as MDHEN and CDR2 as SYDVKM. CDR3 sequence reads: CASGGTGNFQPQHF. The CDR3 nucleotides read TGTGCCAGCGGAGGGACAGGGAATTTTCAGCCCCAGCATTTT.